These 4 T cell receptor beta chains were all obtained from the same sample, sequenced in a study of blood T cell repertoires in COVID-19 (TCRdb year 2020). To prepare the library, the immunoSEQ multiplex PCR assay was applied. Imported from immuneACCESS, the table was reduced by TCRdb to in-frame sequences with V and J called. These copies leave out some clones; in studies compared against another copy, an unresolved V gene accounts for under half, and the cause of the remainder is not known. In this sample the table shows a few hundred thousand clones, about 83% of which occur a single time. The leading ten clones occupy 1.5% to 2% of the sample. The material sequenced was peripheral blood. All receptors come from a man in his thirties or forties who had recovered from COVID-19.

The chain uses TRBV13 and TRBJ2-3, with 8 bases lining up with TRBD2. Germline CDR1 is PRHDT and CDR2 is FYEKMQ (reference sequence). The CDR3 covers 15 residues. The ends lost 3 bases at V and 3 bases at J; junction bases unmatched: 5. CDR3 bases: TGTGCCAGCAGCTTTGGGACTAGTTCGACAGATACGCAGTATTTT. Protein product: CASSFGTSSTDTQYF. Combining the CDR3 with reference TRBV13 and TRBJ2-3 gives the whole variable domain AAGVIQSPRHLIKEKRETATLKCYPIPRHDTVYWYQQGPGQDPQFLISFYEKMQSDKGSIPDRFSAQQFSDYHSELNMSSLELGDSALYFCASSFGTSSTDTQYFGPGTRLTVL.

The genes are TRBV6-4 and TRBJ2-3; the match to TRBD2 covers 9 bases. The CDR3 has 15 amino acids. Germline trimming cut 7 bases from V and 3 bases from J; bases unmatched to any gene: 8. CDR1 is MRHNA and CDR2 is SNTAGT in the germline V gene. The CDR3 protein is CASKRSGGSTDTQYF. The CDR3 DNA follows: TGTGCCAGCAAGAGGAGCGGGGGGTCGACAGATACGCAGTATTTT.

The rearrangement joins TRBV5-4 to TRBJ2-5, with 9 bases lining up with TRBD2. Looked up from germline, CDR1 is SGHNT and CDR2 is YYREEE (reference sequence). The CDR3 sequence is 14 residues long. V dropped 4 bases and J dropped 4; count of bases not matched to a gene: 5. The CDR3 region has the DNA TGTGCCAGCAGCCGTAGCGGGGGATTAGAGACCCAGTACTTC. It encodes CASSRSGGLETQYF. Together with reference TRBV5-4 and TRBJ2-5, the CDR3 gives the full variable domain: ETGVTQSPTHLIKTRGQQVTLRCSSQSGHNTVSWYQQALGQGPQFIFQYYREEENGRGNFPPRFSGLQFPNYSSELNVNALELDDSALYLCASSRSGGLETQYFGPGTRLLVL.

CDR3 in amino acids: CASSASGTGLSYEQYF. Written as DNA, the CDR3 is TGTGCCAGCAGCGCCTCCGGGACAGGGTTATCCTACGAGCAGTACTTC. The chain has TRBV2 and TRBJ2-7; 9 nucleotides line up with TRBD1. The junction had 10 bases not matched to a gene; V was cut back by 6 bases and J by 1 base. The CDR3 loop spans 16 amino acids. Germline CDR1 is SNHLY and CDR2 is FYNNEI.